This is a list of T cell receptor beta chains from one sample in a study of T cell responses to AZD1222 COVID-19 vaccine. TCRdb keeps only in-frame clones here, not all; method: immunoSEQ multiplex PCR. The table shows 99,000 or so clones, with 70% to 90% occurring only once. The source was peripheral blood, collected on day 0 of AZD1222 vaccination. The receptors come from an adult in good health. Both conserved end residues are part of each CDR3. Fields, in order: D gene, CDR3 length, V gene, clone size, J gene, CDR3 protein, CDR3 DNA. The D gene is left open where the match is weak. The listing skips clone size in some rows; elsewhere it reads once, few, many or a size class.

NA	13	TRBV18	NA	TRBJ1-2	CASSPRIGEGYTF	TGTGCCAGCTCCCCCCGGATAGGGGAAGGCTACACCTTC
TRBD2	14	TRBV5-4	once	TRBJ2-7	CASSPGTSSYEQYF	TGTGCCAGCAGCCCCGGGACTAGCTCTTACGAGCAGTACTTC
NA	13	TRBV30	NA	TRBJ1-6	CAWRMDSNSPLHF	TGTGCCTGGAGAATGGACAGTAATTCACCCCTCCACTTT
TRBD2	18	TRBV9	NA	TRBJ2-1	CASSARGLAGGPGNEQFF	TGTGCCAGCAGCGCCCGGGGACTAGCGGGAGGGCCTGGCAATGAGCAGTTCTTC
TRBD2	15	TRBV19	NA	TRBJ2-2	CASSFLTGGAGELFF	TGTGCCAGTAGCTTCCTGACGGGGGGGGCCGGGGAGCTGTTTTTT
TRBD2	15	TRBV5-1	NA	TRBJ2-7	CASSSQRGSGAEQYF	TGCGCCAGCAGCTCCCAGCGGGGTAGCGGGGCCGAGCAGTACTTC
TRBD1	17	TRBV5-1	NA	TRBJ2-2	CASSLDRTGARTGELFF	TGTGCCAGCAGCTTGGATAGGACAGGGGCGCGGACCGGGGAGCTGTTTTTT
NA	13	TRBV5-1	NA	TRBJ1-5	CASSSEVNQPQHF	TGCGCCAGCAGCTCCGAAGTCAATCAGCCCCAGCATTTT
NA	12	TRBV29-1	few	TRBJ2-1	CSAKDGTNEQFF	TGCAGCGCCAAGGACGGAACAAATGAGCAGTTCTTC
NA	13	TRBV9	NA	TRBJ1-1	CASSALGWSEAFF	TGTGCCAGCAGCGCCCTTGGGTGGTCTGAAGCTTTCTTT
NA	14	TRBV4-2	NA	TRBJ1-1	CASSQEGLNTEAFF	TGTGCCAGCAGCCAAGAAGGGTTGAACACTGAAGCTTTCTTT
NA	12	TRBV18	NA	TRBJ2-7	CASSPLPHEQYF	TGTGCCAGCTCACCACTGCCCCACGAGCAGTACTTC
TRBD1	14	TRBV15	NA	TRBJ1-1	CATSRERGQTEAFF	TGTGCCACCAGCAGAGAGAGGGGGCAGACTGAAGCTTTCTTT
TRBD1	15	TRBV4-3	NA	TRBJ1-5	CASSQSWTGVQPQHF	TGCGCCAGCAGCCAATCGTGGACAGGGGTTCAGCCCCAGCATTTT
TRBD1	15	TRBV7-6	once	TRBJ2-1	CASSLGGTGYNEQFF	TGTGCCAGCAGCTTAGGAGGGACAGGGTACAATGAGCAGTTCTTC
TRBD1	13	TRBV19	once	TRBJ1-2	CASTLTGGRGPTF	TGTGCCAGTACCCTAACAGGGGGCCGAGGACCCACCTTC
NA	14	TRBV7-2	NA	TRBJ2-2	CASRPDKRSGELFF	TGTGCCAGCAGACCCGACAAGAGGTCCGGGGAGCTGTTTTTT
TRBD2	13	TRBV5-4	NA	TRBJ2-5	CASLQRGAETQYF	TGTGCCAGCCTCCAGCGGGGGGCGGAGACCCAGTACTTC
NA	13	TRBV11-1	NA	TRBJ2-5	CASSNTREETQYF	TGTGCCAGCAGCAACACTAGGGAGGAGACCCAGTACTTC
NA	13	TRBV4-1	NA	TRBJ2-1	CASSQAEANEQFF	TGCGCCAGCAGCCAAGCCGAGGCCAATGAGCAGTTCTTC
NA	14	TRBV19	NA	TRBJ1-1	CASSPNLGTFEAFF	TGTGCCAGTAGCCCAAATCTCGGGACATTTGAAGCTTTCTTT
NA	11	TRBV19	NA	TRBJ1-2	CASTDSYGYTF	TGTGCCAGCACAGACTCCTATGGCTACACCTTC
NA	16	TRBV3-1/TRBV3-2	NA	TRBJ1-1	CASSQIPRLRNTEAFF	TGTGCCAGCAGCCAAATCCCCCGCTTAAGGAACACTGAAGCTTTCTTT
NA	14	TRBV6-5	NA	TRBJ2-7	CASSYGTASYEQYF	TGTGCCAGCAGTTACGGAACAGCCTCCTACGAGCAGTACTTC
NA	14	TRBV5-5	once	TRBJ2-7	CASSSRQKTYEQYF	TGTGCCAGCAGCTCCCGACAGAAAACCTACGAGCAGTACTTC
TRBD1	15	TRBV6-6	NA	TRBJ2-1	CASSPDRGIDNEQFF	TGTGCCAGCAGTCCCGACAGGGGGATTGACAATGAGCAGTTCTTC
NA	12	TRBV6-5	NA	TRBJ1-2	CASSPSGLGYTF	TGTGCCAGCAGCCCCTCGGGGCTGGGCTACACCTTC
NA	14	TRBV7-2	NA	TRBJ1-6	CASSKQGGDSPLHF	TGTGCCAGCAGCAAACAGGGAGGGGATTCACCCCTCCACTTT
TRBD1	14	TRBV18	NA	TRBJ2-5	CASSAGTGEETQYF	TGTGCCAGCTCAGCCGGGACAGGGGAAGAGACCCAGTACTTC
NA	15	TRBV19	few	TRBJ2-3	CASKDGGASTDTQYF	TGTGCCAGTAAGGATGGCGGGGCTAGCACAGATACGCAGTATTTT
NA	14	TRBV14	once	TRBJ1-1	CASSPGHPNTEAFF	TGTGCCAGCAGCCCGGGACATCCGAACACTGAAGCTTTCTTT
NA	12	TRBV12-3/TRBV12-4	NA	TRBJ1-4	CASSMVGEKLFF	TGTGCCAGCAGTATGGTCGGGGAAAAACTGTTTTTT
NA	13	TRBV2	NA	TRBJ1-1	CASTTSPHTEAFF	TGTGCCAGCACAACCAGCCCCCACACTGAAGCTTTCTTT
NA	14	TRBV2	NA	TRBJ2-5	CASNPRSQSETQYF	TGTGCCAGCAATCCTAGGTCCCAGTCAGAGACCCAGTACTTC
NA	14	TRBV5-8	NA	TRBJ2-7	CASSLEGESYEQYF	TGTGCCAGCAGCTTGGAGGGGGAGTCCTACGAGCAGTACTTC
NA	15	TRBV5-1	once	TRBJ1-1	CASSLTPGEGTEAFF	TGTGCCAGCAGCTTGACCCCGGGGGAGGGCACTGAAGCTTTCTTT
TRBD1	13	TRBV2	NA	TRBJ1-4	CASSGTGREKLFF	TGTGCCAGCAGTGGGACAGGTCGGGAAAAACTGTTTTTT
NA	17	TRBV20-1	NA	TRBJ1-5	CSASVQGGFLSNQPQHF	TGCAGTGCTAGTGTACAGGGAGGGTTCCTTAGCAATCAGCCCCAGCATTTT
TRBD1	18	TRBV5-1	NA	TRBJ1-1	CASSLAIAGGQGVSEAFF	TGTGCCAGCAGCTTGGCGATAGCTGGGGGACAGGGAGTATCTGAAGCTTTCTTT
NA	15	TRBV5-1	NA	TRBJ2-1	CASSQDSQPYNEQFF	TGCGCCAGCAGCCAAGACAGCCAACCTTACAATGAGCAGTTCTTC
TRBD2	17	TRBV9	NA	TRBJ2-7	CASSVTLGTSGSYEQYF	TGTGCCAGCAGCGTAACCCTCGGGACTAGCGGTTCCTACGAGCAGTACTTC
NA	15	TRBV18	few	TRBJ2-5	CASSPRGDRQETQYF	TGTGCCAGCTCACCACGGGGGGATCGACAAGAGACCCAGTACTTC
TRBD1	14	TRBV12-5	NA	TRBJ2-5	CASGSDRAGETQYF	TGTGCTAGTGGTTCGGACAGGGCGGGAGAGACCCAGTACTTC
NA	13	TRBV7-2	NA	TRBJ1-2	CASSAQGNYGYTF	TGTGCCAGCAGCGCCCAGGGTAACTATGGCTACACCTTC
NA	15	TRBV2	NA	TRBJ2-7	CASTPGQSDSYEQYF	TGTGCCAGCACCCCGGGCCAAAGTGACTCCTACGAGCAGTACTTC
NA	14	TRBV11-3	few	TRBJ2-1	CASRPGAEVYEQFF	TGTGCCAGCAGACCGGGAGCAGAGGTCTATGAGCAGTTCTTC
NA	14	TRBV4-2	NA	TRBJ1-2	CASSQATTGYGYTF	TGTGCCAGCAGCCAAGCCACCACAGGGTACGGCTACACCTTC
NA	13	TRBV6-5	NA	TRBJ1-2	CASRSNRDYGYTF	TGTGCCAGCAGGTCTAACAGGGACTATGGCTACACCTTC
NA	14	TRBV12-5	NA	TRBJ2-2	CATSPGANTGELFF	TGTGCAACTAGCCCAGGGGCGAACACCGGGGAGCTGTTTTTT
NA	15	TRBV2	once	TRBJ1-6	CASSQEPGPYSPLHF	TGTGCCAGCAGTCAAGAACCGGGACCATATTCACCCCTCCACTTT